This T cell receptor beta chain emerged from a study of graft-versus-host responses after intestinal transplantation. Assay used: immunoSEQ multiplex PCR; TCRdb lists only in-frame clones, some missing. The sample has just under 65,000 clones, approximately 91% seen once. To note about this clone: Its antigen is still unknown.

Overall study results and limits: Declines in HvG clones occurring early post-transplant were associated with peak circulating GvH clone levels.

V lost 3 bases, J lost 4 bases, and 19 bases lay in between. The V gene's germline CDR1 is MDHEN and CDR2 SYDVKM. This CDR3 comprises 16 residues. The J gene is TRBJ2-7, the V gene TRBV28, with a possible D match to TRBD1 (6 bases). The clonotype comes from a human donor who was the organ donor for an intestinal transplant. Material: unstimulated CD8+ T cells sorted from spleen or lymph node cells, obtained before transplant. The CDR3 region has the DNA TGTGCCAGCAGTTTCTACAGGGTGCTGCTATGGTACGAGCAGTACTTC. Translation gives CASSFYRVLLWYEQYF.